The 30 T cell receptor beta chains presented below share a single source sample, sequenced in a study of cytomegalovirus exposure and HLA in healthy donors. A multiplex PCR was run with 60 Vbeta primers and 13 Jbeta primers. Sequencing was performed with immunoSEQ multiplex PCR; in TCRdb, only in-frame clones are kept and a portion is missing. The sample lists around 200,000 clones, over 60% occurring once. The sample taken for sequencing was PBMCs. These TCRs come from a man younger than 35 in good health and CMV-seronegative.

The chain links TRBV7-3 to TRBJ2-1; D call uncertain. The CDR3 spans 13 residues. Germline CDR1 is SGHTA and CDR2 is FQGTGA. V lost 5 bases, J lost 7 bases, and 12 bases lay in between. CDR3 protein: CASSPYNGNEQFF. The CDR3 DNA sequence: TGTGCCAGCAGCCCCTATAACGGGAATGAGCAGTTCTTC.

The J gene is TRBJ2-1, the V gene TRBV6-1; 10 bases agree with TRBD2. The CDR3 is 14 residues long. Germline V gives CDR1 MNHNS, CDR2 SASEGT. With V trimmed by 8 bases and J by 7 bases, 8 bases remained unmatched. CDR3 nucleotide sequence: TGTGCCAGCCCTGCAGCGGGGGGGCCTAATGAGCAGTTCTTC. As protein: CASPAAGGPNEQFF.

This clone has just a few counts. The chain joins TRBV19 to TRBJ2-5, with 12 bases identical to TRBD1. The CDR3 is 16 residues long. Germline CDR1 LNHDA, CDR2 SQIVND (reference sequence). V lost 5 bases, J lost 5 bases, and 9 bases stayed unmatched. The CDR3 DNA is TGTGCCAGTAGTGCAATCCGGGACAGGGGGCGGGAGACCCAGTACTTC. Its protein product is CASSAIRDRGRETQYF.

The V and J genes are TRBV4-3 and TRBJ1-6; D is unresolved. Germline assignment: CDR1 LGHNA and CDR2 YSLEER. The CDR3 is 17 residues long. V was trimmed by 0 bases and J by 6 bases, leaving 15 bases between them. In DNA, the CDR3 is TGCGCCAGCAGCCAAGAGGGAGGTCAGGTGACTAATTCACCCCTCCACTTT. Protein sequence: CASSQEGGQVTNSPLHF.

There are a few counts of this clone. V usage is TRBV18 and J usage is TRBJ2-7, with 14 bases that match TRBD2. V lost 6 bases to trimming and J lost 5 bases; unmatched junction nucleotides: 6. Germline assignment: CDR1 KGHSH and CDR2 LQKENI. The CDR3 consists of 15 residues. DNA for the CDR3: TGTGCCAGCTCGATAGGGACTAGCGGGAGTGACGAGCAGTACTTC. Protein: CASSIGTSGSDEQYF.

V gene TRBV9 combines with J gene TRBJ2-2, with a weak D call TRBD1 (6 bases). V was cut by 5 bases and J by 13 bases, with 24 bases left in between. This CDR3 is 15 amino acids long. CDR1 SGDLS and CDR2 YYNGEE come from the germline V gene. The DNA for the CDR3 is TGTGCCAGCAGTGAGGATCGGACAGATCGTATGGGGCTGTTTTTT. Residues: CASSEDRTDRMGLFF.

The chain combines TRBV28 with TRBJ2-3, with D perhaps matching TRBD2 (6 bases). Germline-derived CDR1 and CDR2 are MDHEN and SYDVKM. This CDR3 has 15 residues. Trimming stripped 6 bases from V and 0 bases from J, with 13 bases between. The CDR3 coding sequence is TGTGCCAGCAGGGCGACTAGTCCCAGCACAGATACGCAGTATTTT. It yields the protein CASRATSPSTDTQYF.

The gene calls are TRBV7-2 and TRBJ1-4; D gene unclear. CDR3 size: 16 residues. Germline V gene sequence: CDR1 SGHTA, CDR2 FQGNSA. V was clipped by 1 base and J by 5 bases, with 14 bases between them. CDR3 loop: CASSLGSGLRNEKLFF. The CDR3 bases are TGTGCCAGCAGCTTAGGGTCAGGACTTCGAAATGAAAAACTGTTTTTT.

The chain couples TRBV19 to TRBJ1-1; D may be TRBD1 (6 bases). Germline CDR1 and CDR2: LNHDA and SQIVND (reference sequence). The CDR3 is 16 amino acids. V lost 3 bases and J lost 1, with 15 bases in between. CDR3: CASSILPGVSNTEAFF. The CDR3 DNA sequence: TGTGCCAGTAGTATCCTGCCAGGGGTTTCGAACACTGAAGCTTTCTTT.

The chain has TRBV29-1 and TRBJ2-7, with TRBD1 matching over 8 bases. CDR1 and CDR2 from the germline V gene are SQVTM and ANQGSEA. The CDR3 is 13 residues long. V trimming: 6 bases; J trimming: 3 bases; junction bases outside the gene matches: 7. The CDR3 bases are TGCAGCGTGGGGAGGACAGGGTTCTACGAGCAGTACTTC. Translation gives CSVGRTGFYEQYF.

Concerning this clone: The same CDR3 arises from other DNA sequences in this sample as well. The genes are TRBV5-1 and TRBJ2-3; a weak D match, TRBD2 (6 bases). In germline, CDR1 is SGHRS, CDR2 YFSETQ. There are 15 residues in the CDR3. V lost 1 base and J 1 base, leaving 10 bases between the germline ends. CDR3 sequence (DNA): TGCGCCAGCAGCTTGCGGGGGATGGGCACAGATACGCAGTATTTT. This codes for CASSLRGMGTDTQYF.

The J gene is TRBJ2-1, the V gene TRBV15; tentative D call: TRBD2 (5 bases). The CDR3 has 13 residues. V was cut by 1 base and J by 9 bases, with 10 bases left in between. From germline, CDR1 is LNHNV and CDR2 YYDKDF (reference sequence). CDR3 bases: TGTGCCACCAGCAGAGCGGGGTCCAGTGAGCAGTTCTTC. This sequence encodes CATSRAGSSEQFF. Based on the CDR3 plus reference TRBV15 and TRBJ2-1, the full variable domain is DAMVIQNPRYQVTQFGKPVTLSCSQTLNHNVMYWYQQKSSQAPKLLFHYYDKDFNNEADTPDNFQSRRPNTSFCFLDIRSPGLGDTAMYLCATSRAGSSEQFFGPGTRLTVL.

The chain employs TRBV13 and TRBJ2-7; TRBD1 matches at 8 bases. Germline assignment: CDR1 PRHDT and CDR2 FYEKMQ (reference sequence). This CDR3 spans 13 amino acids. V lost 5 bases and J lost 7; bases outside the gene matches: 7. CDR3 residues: CASSPTGDGEQYF. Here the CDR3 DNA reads TGTGCCAGCAGCCCGACAGGGGATGGAGAGCAGTACTTC. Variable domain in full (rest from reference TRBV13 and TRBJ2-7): AAGVIQSPRHLIKEKRETATLKCYPIPRHDTVYWYQQGPGQDPQFLISFYEKMQSDKGSIPDRFSAQQFSDYHSELNMSSLELGDSALYFCASSPTGDGEQYFGPGTRLTVT.

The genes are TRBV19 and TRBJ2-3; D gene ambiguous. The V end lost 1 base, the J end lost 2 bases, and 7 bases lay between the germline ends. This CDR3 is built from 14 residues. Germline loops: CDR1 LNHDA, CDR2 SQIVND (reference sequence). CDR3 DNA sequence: TGTGCCAGTAGTATAGCGGGTCCCACAGATACGCAGTATTTT. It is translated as CASSIAGPTDTQYF.

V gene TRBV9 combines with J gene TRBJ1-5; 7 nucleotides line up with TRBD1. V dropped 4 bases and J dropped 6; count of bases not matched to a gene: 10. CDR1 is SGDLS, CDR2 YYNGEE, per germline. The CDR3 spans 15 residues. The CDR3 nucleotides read TGTGCCAGCAGCCCCCACTGGGACAGTTCTCAGCCCCAGCATTTT. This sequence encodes CASSPHWDSSQPQHF.

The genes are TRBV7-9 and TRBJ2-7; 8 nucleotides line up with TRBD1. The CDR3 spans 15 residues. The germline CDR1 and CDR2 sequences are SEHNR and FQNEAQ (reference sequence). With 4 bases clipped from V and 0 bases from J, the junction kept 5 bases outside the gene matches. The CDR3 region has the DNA TGTGCCAGCAGCTCGGACAGGGAGCACTCCTACGAGCAGTACTTC. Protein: CASSSDREHSYEQYF.

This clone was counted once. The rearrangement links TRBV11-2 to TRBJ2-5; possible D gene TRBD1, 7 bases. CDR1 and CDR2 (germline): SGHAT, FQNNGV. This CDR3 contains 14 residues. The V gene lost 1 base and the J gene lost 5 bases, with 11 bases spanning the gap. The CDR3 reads CASSLAAGGETQYF. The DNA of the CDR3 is TGTGCCAGCAGCTTAGCGGCAGGGGGGGAGACCCAGTACTTC.

The CDR3 protein is CASSLMDSKTQYF. Here the CDR3 DNA reads TGTGCCAGCAGCCTGATGGACAGTAAGACCCAGTACTTC. The rearrangement uses TRBV5-6 and TRBJ2-5; D possibly corresponds to TRBD1 (6 bases). CDR3 length equals 13 residues. Germline-derived CDR1 and CDR2 are SGHDT and YYEEEE. V dropped 4 bases and J dropped 6 bases, with 13 bases sitting between them.

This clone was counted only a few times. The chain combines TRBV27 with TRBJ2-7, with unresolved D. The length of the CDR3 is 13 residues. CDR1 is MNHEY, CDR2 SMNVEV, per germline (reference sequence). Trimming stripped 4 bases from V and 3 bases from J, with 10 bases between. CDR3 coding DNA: TGTGCCAGCAGTTCTTTACATCACTACGAGCAGTACTTC. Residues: CASSSLHHYEQYF.

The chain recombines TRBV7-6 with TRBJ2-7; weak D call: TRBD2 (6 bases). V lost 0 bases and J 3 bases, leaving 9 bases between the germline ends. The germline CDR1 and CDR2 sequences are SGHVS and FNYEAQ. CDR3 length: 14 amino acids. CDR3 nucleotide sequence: TGTGCCAGCAGCTTAGCTCAGGGACTCTACGAGCAGTACTTC. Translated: CASSLAQGLYEQYF.

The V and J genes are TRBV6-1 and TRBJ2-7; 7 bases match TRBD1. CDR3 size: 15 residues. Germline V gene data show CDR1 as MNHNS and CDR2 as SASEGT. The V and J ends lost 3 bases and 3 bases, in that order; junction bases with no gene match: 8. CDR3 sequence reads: CASSDVPGQYYEQYF. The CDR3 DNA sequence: TGTGCCAGCAGTGATGTGCCGGGACAGTACTACGAGCAGTACTTC.

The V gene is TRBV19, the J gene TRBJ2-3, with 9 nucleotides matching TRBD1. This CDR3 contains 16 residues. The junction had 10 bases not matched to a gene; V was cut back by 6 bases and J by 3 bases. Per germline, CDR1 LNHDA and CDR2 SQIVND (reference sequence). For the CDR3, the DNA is TGTGCCAGTAGCTTAGAGGGAGACAGGGGGACAGATACGCAGTATTTT. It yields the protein CASSLEGDRGTDTQYF.

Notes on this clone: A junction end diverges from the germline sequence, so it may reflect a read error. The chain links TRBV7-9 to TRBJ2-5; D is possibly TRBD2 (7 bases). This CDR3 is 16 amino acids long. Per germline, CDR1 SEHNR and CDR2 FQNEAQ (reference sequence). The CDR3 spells CSSSLGGGGRGETQYF. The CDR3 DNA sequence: TGTTCCAGCAGCTTAGGGGGTGGCGGGAGAGGAGAGACCCAGTACTTC.

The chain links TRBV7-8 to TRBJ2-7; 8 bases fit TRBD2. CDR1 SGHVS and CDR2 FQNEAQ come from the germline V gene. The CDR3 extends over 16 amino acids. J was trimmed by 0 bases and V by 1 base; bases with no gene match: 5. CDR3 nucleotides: TGTGCCAGCAGCTTAGGTTTAGCGGGAAACTCCTACGAGCAGTACTTC. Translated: CASSLGLAGNSYEQYF.

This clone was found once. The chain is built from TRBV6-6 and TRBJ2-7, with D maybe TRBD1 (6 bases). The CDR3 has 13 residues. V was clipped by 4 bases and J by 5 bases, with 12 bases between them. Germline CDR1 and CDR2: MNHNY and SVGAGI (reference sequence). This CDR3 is CASSLLQGDEQYF. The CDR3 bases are TGTGCCAGCAGTTTACTACAGGGTGACGAGCAGTACTTC.

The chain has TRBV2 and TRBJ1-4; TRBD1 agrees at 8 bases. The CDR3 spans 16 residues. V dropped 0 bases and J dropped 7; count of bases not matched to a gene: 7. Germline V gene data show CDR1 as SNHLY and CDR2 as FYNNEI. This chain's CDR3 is CASSEALQGAGEKLFF. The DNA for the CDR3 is TGTGCCAGCAGTGAAGCGCTGCAGGGGGCGGGTGAAAAACTGTTTTTT.

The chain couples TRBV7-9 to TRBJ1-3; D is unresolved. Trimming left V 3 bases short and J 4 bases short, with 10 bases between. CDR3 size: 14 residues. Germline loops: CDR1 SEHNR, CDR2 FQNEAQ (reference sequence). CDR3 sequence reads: CASSLGSGGNTIYF. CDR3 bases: TGTGCCAGCAGCTTGGGGAGCGGGGGAAACACCATATATTTT.

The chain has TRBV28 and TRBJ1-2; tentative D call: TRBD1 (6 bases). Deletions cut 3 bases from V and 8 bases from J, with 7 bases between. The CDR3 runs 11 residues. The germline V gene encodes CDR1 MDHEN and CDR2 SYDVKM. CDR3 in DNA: TGTGCCAGCAGTTTGACAGGCGGCTACACCTTC. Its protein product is CASSLTGGYTF.

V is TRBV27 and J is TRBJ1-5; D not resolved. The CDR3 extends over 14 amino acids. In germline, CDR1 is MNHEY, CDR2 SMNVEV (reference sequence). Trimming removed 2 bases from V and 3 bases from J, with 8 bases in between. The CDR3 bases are TGTGCCAGCAGTTTAAGCCGGTTCAATCAGCCCCAGCATTTT. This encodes CASSLSRFNQPQHF.

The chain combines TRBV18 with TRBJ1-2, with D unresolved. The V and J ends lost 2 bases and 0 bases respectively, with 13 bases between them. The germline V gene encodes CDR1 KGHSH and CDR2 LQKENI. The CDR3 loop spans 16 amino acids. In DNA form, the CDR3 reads TGTGCCAGCTCACCATTTGATCCGATAGCTAACTATGGCTACACCTTC. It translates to CASSPFDPIANYGYTF.